Sequencing of this T cell receptor (beta chain) was carried out in a study of T cell repertoires in cytomegalovirus infection. Overall study: Both CMV infection and a matching HLA type were indicated by public TCR beta signatures. Study conclusions and caveats: CMV-specific HLA-C-restricted TCR beta clonotypes dominated the ex vivo response. Totalled public TCR beta family frequency picked out people who carried CMV plus the relevant HLA.

TCRdb re-called the reads with MiXCR, one entry per CDR3 protein. Counted here are 500,000 to 600,000 distinct CDR3 sequences, 15% to 20% occurring once; the ten biggest clones make up about 24%. The sample holds many counts of this clonotype. The antigen is unknown. The CDR3 extends over 18 amino acids. Trimming pared 5 bases from V and 2 bases from J, leaving 22 bases between. From germline, CDR1 is LNHNV and CDR2 YYDKDF (reference sequence). This sequence originates from a human donor in good health (CMV status not recorded). Some clones in this sample may be carry-over from other donors' samples. Sequenced: CD8+ T cells from PBMCs. V is TRBV15 and J is TRBJ1-5; D is perhaps TRBD1 (6 bases). The CDR3 DNA reads as TGTGCCACCAGCGAACCAGTGATGGGGGCTTGGGGCAATCAGCCCCAGCATTTT. It is translated as CATSEPVMGAWGNQPQHF.